The entry below describes one T cell receptor (beta chain). Its antigen is not identified. As for time point: blood 4 weeks post-SBRT, at nephrectomy. Sample treatment: 15 Gy SBRT to primary tumor, nephrectomy 4 weeks later. Nephrectomy followed 15 Gy stereotactic body radiation by 4 weeks. This renal cell carcinoma was of the clear cell type. The data belong to a study of radiation and T cells in renal cell carcinoma. General study points: From baseline, blood top tumor clonotypes peaked at 2 weeks post-radiation.

Profiling relied on immunoSEQ multiplex PCR, and the TCRdb table lists in-frame clones only, not all of them. The sample holds about 170,000 clones, about 88% seen once. This clonotype was sampled from a woman in her forties or fifties with renal cell carcinoma. The sample in question was blood, obtained from a patient whose treatment included radiotherapy and nephrectomy.

As DNA, the CDR3 is TGCAGCGTTGGTCCGCCTAGCGGAAACAATGAGCAGTTCTTC. Protein product: CSVGPPSGNNEQFF. The gene calls are TRBV29-1 and TRBJ2-1; 7 bases match TRBD2. The V segment lost 4 bases and the J segment 5 bases; nucleotides outside the gene matches: 8. In germline, CDR1 is SQVTM, CDR2 ANQGSEA. This CDR3 is built from 14 residues.